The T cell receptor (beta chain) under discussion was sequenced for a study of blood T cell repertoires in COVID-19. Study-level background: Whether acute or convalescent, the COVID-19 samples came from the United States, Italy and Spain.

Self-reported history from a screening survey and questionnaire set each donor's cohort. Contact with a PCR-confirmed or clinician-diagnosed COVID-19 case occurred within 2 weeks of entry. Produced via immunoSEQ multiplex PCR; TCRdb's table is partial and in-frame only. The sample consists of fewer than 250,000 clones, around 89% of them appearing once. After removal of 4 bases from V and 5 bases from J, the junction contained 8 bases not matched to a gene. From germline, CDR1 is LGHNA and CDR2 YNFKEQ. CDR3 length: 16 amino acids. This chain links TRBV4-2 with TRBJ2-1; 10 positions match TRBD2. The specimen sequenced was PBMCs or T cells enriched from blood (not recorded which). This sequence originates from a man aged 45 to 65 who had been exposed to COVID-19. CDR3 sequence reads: CASSLVGTSADNEQFF. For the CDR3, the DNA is TGTGCCAGCAGCCTGGTCGGGACTAGCGCTGACAATGAGCAGTTCTTC.